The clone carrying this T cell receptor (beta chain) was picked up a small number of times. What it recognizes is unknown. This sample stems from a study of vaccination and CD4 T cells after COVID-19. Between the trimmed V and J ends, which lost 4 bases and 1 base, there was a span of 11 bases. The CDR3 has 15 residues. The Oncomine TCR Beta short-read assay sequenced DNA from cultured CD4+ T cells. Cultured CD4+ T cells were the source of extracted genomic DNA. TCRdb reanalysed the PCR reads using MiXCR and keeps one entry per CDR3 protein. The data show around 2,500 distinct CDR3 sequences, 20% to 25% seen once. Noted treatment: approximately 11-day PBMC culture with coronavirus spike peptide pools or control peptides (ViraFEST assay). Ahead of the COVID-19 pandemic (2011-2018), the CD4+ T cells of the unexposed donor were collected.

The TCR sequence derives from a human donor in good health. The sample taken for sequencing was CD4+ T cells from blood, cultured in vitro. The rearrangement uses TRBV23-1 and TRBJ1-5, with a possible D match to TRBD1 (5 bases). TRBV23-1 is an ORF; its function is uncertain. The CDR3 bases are TGCGCCAGCAGTCGGGCAGGGAAGAGCAATCAGCCCCAGCATTTT. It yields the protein CASSRAGKSNQPQHF.